These T cell receptor beta chains were read from a single sample in a study of blood T cell repertoires in COVID-19. Clones were read by immunoSEQ multiplex PCR, and TCRdb kept only the in-frame ones, dropping some. The sample records over 250,000 clones, roughly 89% being singletons. The sequenced sample was peripheral blood. Receptors were obtained from a man aged 50 to 59 with acute or convalescent COVID-19. Each CDR3 is given with its conserved first and last residue. The D gene is left open where the match is weak. Size values are once, few and many counts, or a class for expanded clones, and some rows have none.

abundance: -; v_gene: TRBV14; j_gene: TRBJ2-7; d_gene: -; CDR3nt: TGTGCCAGCAGCCAATGGGGCGGGGTTGAGTCGCAGTACTTC; CDR3aa: CASSQWGGVESQYF
abundance: few; v_gene: TRBV30; j_gene: TRBJ2-5; d_gene: -; CDR3nt: TGTGCCTGGGGGGCCGGGGAGACCCAGTACTTC; CDR3aa: CAWGAGETQYF
abundance: -; v_gene: TRBV2; j_gene: TRBJ1-2; d_gene: -; CDR3nt: TGTGCCAGCAGTGAGCACCGGGATGTTGGCTATGGCTACACCTTC; CDR3aa: CASSEHRDVGYGYTF
abundance: -; v_gene: TRBV4-2; j_gene: TRBJ1-6; d_gene: -; CDR3nt: TGTGCCAGCAGCCTAGGACAGATCAATTCACCCCTCCACTTT; CDR3aa: CASSLGQINSPLHF
abundance: -; v_gene: TRBV11-3; j_gene: TRBJ2-5; d_gene: TRBD2; CDR3nt: TGTGCCAGCAGCTCCCGCCGGGAGGCAGAGACCCAGTACTTC; CDR3aa: CASSSRREAETQYF
abundance: -; v_gene: TRBV2; j_gene: TRBJ2-7; d_gene: TRBD2; CDR3nt: TGTGCCAGCAGTGAAACCGGGACTAGCTCCTACGAGCAGTACTTC; CDR3aa: CASSETGTSSYEQYF
abundance: -; v_gene: TRBV10-3; j_gene: TRBJ1-1; d_gene: -; CDR3nt: TGTGCCATCAGTGAGTCCGGACAGATGAACACTGAAGCTTTCTTT; CDR3aa: CAISESGQMNTEAFF
abundance: -; v_gene: TRBV5-4; j_gene: TRBJ2-1; d_gene: TRBD1; CDR3nt: TGTGCCAGCAGCGTCCGGGACAGGGTGATGAATGAGCAGTTCTTC; CDR3aa: CASSVRDRVMNEQFF
abundance: -; v_gene: TRBV11-1; j_gene: TRBJ2-7; d_gene: TRBD1; CDR3nt: TGTGCCAGCAGCTTAGCGAGGACAGGAGCCTACGAGCAGTACTTC; CDR3aa: CASSLARTGAYEQYF
abundance: -; v_gene: TRBV7-3; j_gene: TRBJ2-2; d_gene: TRBD2; CDR3nt: TGTGCCAGCAGCCGGACTAGCGGGGGGAACACCGGGGAGCTGTTTTTT; CDR3aa: CASSRTSGGNTGELFF
abundance: few; v_gene: TRBV11-2; j_gene: TRBJ2-3; d_gene: -; CDR3nt: TGTGCCAGCAGCTCCTGGACATCATCCACAGATACGCAGTATTTT; CDR3aa: CASSSWTSSTDTQYF
abundance: few; v_gene: TRBV7-9; j_gene: TRBJ1-2; d_gene: -; CDR3nt: TGTGCCAGCTCCCATGTCGGCAGGGTTGTTGGCTACACCTTC; CDR3aa: CASSHVGRVVGYTF
abundance: -; v_gene: TRBV3-1/TRBV3-2; j_gene: TRBJ1-2; d_gene: -; CDR3nt: TGTGCCAGCAGCCAGGTTCCGACAGGTAACTATGGCTACACCTTC; CDR3aa: CASSQVPTGNYGYTF
abundance: -; v_gene: TRBV5-1; j_gene: TRBJ1-2; d_gene: TRBD1; CDR3nt: TGCGCCAGCAAATCAGGACAGGGGGCGGGATATGGCTACACCTTC; CDR3aa: CASKSGQGAGYGYTF
abundance: -; v_gene: TRBV7-3; j_gene: TRBJ2-1; d_gene: TRBD2; CDR3nt: TGTGCCAGCAGCACGACTAGCGGGGGGGCCGGGCAGTTCTTC; CDR3aa: CASSTTSGGAGQFF
abundance: -; v_gene: TRBV24-1; j_gene: TRBJ1-1; d_gene: -; CDR3nt: TGTGCCACCAGGGACAGCCTGAACACTGAAGCTTTCTTT; CDR3aa: CATRDSLNTEAFF
abundance: once; v_gene: TRBV5-8; j_gene: TRBJ2-3; d_gene: TRBD2; CDR3nt: TGTGCCAGCAGCTTAGCGGGGGGGCCGTCAGATACGCAGTATTTT; CDR3aa: CASSLAGGPSDTQYF
abundance: once; v_gene: TRBV11-2; j_gene: TRBJ2-2; d_gene: TRBD1; CDR3nt: TGTGCCAGCAGCATCGCCGGGACAGCAACCGGGGAGCTGTTTTTT; CDR3aa: CASSIAGTATGELFF
abundance: few; v_gene: TRBV30; j_gene: TRBJ2-5; d_gene: -; CDR3nt: TGTGCCGCAAAACGGGGGCAAGAGACCCAGTACTTC; CDR3aa: CAAKRGQETQYF
abundance: -; v_gene: TRBV6-5; j_gene: TRBJ1-3; d_gene: TRBD1; CDR3nt: TGTGCCAGCAGTCCTCAGGGGGGCGTCAGAAACACCATATATTTT; CDR3aa: CASSPQGGVRNTIYF
abundance: -; v_gene: TRBV5-1; j_gene: TRBJ2-1; d_gene: -; CDR3nt: TGCGCCAGCAGCTTTTTCGGGGGAGACAATGAGCAGTTCTTC; CDR3aa: CASSFFGGDNEQFF
abundance: -; v_gene: TRBV6-2/TRBV6-3; j_gene: TRBJ1-1; d_gene: -; CDR3nt: TGTGCCAGCAGTTACTCCCATAGATTTATGAACACTGAAGCTTTCTTT; CDR3aa: CASSYSHRFMNTEAFF
abundance: -; v_gene: TRBV3-1/TRBV3-2; j_gene: TRBJ1-1; d_gene: -; CDR3nt: TGTGCCAGCAGCCAAGATCCCCCGGAGGGTCGCACTGAAGCTTTCTTT; CDR3aa: CASSQDPPEGRTEAFF
abundance: -; v_gene: TRBV23-1; j_gene: TRBJ1-4; d_gene: -; CDR3nt: TGCGCCAGCAGTCAATCGAAGGGGCTGAATGAAAAACTGTTTTTT; CDR3aa: CASSQSKGLNEKLFF